This TCR beta chain was captured in a study of blood T cell repertoires in COVID-19. Study overall: Spain, Italy and the United States supplied samples that represented acute and convalescent COVID-19. Sources were T cells, B-cell-depleted T cells, or PBMCs; the material itself was cDNA or gDNA.

Authors' methods: Using reference gene primer amplification, nucleated cell counts were estimated. Profiled with immunoSEQ multiplex PCR; TCRdb holds only in-frame clones, not every one. D and trimming come from the DNA, and the V and J calls and clone size come from that table. The sample shows roughly 330,000 clones, about 84% of them seen only once. From germline, CDR1 is SGHVS and CDR2 FQNEAQ. V lost 2 bases, J lost 0 bases, and 14 bases lay in between. The CDR3 length is 16 residues. The chain employs TRBV7-8 and TRBJ2-7; D is possibly TRBD1 (5 bases). The sample comprised peripheral blood. The receptor's source is a woman aged 45-60 years with acute or convalescent COVID-19. The CDR3 DNA follows: TGTGCCAGCAGCTTATCTCGGACACTCCTCTCCTACGAGCAGTACTTC. This sequence encodes CASSLSRTLLSYEQYF.